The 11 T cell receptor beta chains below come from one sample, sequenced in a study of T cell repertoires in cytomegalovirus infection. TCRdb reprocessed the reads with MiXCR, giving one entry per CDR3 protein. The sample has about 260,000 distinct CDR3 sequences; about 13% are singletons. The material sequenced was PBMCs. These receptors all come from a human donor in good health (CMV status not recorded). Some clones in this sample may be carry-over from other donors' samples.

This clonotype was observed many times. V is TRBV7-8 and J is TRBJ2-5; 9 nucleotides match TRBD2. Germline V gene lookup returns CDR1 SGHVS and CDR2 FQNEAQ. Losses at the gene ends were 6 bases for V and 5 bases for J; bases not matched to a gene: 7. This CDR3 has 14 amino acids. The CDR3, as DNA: TGTGCCAGCAGGATAGCGGGGGCGCGGGAGACCCAGTACTTC. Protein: CASRIAGARETQYF.

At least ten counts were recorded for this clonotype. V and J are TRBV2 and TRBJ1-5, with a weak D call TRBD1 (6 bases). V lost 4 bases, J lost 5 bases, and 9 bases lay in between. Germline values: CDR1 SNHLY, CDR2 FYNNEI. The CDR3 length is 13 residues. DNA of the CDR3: TGTGCCAGCAGTGGGAGGGGGGATCAGCCCCAGCATTTT. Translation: CASSGRGDQPQHF.

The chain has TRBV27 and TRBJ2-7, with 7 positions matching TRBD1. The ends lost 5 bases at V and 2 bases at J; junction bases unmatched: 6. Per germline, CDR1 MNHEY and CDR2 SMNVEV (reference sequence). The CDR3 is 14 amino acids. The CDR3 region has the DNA TGTGCCAGCAGTCCCAGGGACAGTCCCTACGAGCAGTACTTC. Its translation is CASSPRDSPYEQYF.

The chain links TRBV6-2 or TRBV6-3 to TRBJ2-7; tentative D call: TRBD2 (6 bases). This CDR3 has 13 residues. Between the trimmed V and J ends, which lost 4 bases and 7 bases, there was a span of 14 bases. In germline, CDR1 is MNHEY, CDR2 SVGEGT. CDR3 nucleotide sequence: TGTGCCAGCAGTTTTTCGACTAGAGGTGAGCAGTACTTC. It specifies CASSFSTRGEQYF.

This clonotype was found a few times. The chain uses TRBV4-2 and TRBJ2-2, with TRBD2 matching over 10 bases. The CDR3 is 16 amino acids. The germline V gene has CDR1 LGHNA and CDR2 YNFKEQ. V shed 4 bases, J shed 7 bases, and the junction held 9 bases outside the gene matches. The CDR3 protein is CASSPLAGVRVGELFF. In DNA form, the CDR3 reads TGTGCCAGCAGCCCCCTAGCGGGAGTGCGGGTCGGGGAGCTGTTTTTT.

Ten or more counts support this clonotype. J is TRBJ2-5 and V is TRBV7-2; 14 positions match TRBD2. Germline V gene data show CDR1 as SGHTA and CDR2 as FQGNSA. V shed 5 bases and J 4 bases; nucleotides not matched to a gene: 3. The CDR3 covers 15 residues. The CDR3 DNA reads TGTGCCAGCAGCCAGGGACTAGCGGGAGTAGAGACCCAGTACTTC. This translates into CASSQGLAGVETQYF.

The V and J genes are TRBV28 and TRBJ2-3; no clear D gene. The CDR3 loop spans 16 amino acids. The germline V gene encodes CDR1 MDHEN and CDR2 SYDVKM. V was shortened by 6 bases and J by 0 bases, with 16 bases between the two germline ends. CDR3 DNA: TGTGCCAGCAGCCTACTTCCAGGAGCTAGCACAGATACGCAGTATTTT. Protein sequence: CASSLLPGASTDTQYF.

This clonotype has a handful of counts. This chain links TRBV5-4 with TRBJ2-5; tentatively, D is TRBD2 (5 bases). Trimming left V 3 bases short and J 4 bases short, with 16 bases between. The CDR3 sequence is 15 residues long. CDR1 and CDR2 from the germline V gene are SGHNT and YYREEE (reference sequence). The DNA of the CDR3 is TGTGCCAGCAGCTCCGGCCGGGATTCCTTAGAGACCCAGTACTTC. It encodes CASSSGRDSLETQYF.

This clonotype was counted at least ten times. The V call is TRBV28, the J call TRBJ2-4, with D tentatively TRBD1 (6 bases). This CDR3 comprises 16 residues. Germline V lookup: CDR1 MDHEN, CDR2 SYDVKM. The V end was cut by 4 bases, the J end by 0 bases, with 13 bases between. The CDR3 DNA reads TGTGCCAGCAGTTCCGGGACAACACTAGCCAAAAACATTCAGTACTTC. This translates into CASSSGTTLAKNIQYF.

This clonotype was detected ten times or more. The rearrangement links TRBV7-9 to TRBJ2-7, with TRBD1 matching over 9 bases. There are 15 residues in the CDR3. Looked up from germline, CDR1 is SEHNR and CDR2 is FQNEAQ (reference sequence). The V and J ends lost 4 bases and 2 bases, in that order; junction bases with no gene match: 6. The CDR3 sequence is CASSSSGTGTYEQYF. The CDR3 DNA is TGTGCCAGCAGCTCGTCCGGGACAGGGACCTACGAGCAGTACTTC.

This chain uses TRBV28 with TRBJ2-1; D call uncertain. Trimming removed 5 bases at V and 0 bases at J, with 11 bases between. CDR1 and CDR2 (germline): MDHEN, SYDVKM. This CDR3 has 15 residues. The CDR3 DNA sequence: TGTGCCAGCAGTCCCTGGGCTAGCTCCTACAATGAGCAGTTCTTC. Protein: CASSPWASSYNEQFF.